The next 9 T cell receptor beta chains were all read from a single sample in a study of shared clonotypes between healthy human individuals. The protocol was immunoSEQ multiplex PCR, while the TCRdb copy is restricted to in-frame clones and leaves out a portion. The repertoire holds some 240,000 clones, with approximately 65% as singletons. Sequencing was carried out using memory CD4+ T cells sorted from blood. Stated subset: CD45RA-negative fraction. The receptors derive from a young man in good health.

The chain links TRBV5-4 to TRBJ2-2; maybe TRBD1 (5 bases). The CDR3 spans 15 residues. Per germline, CDR1 SGHNT and CDR2 YYREEE (reference sequence). V was cut by 0 bases and J by 2 bases, with 8 bases left in between. CDR3 sequence (DNA): TGTGCCAGCAGCTTGGAGGGGATCAACACCGGGGAGCTGTTTTTT. The encoded protein is CASSLEGINTGELFF. The whole variable domain, remainder taken from reference TRBV5-4 and TRBJ2-2, is ETGVTQSPTHLIKTRGQQVTLRCSSQSGHNTVSWYQQALGQGPQFIFQYYREEENGRGNFPPRFSGLQFPNYSSELNVNALELDDSALYLCASSLEGINTGELFFGEGSRLTVL.

V is TRBV5-1 and J is TRBJ1-1; D not certain. Germline V CDR1 and CDR2: SGHRS, YFSETQ. The ends were cut back, 3 bases at V and 0 bases at J, with 18 bases in the middle. The CDR3 runs to 17 residues. The CDR3 region is CASSSAGNLLMNTEAFF. The DNA for the CDR3 is TGCGCCAGCAGCTCGGCCGGGAACCTTTTAATGAACACTGAAGCTTTCTTT.

In this sample, this clone turned up many times. This sequence joins TRBV11-2 and TRBJ2-1, with TRBD2 identical over 13 bases. The germline CDR1 and CDR2 sequences are SGHAT and FQNNGV. This CDR3 is 15 amino acids long. Trimming at V came to 4 bases and at J to 15 bases, leaving 12 bases not matched to a gene. The CDR3, as DNA: TGTGCCAGCAGCTCACCCCGGACTAGCGGGAGTAACGCGTTCTTC. Protein sequence: CASSSPRTSGSNAFF.

V usage is TRBV5-5 and J usage is TRBJ1-2; D call uncertain. Trimming took off 0 bases at V and 0 bases at J, with 9 bases between the two ends. From germline, CDR1 is SGHKS and CDR2 YYEKEE (reference sequence). CDR3 length equals 15 residues. The DNA of the CDR3 is TGTGCCAGCAGCTTGGGTAGGTTAGCTAACTATGGCTACACCTTC. Its translation: CASSLGRLANYGYTF. The whole variable domain, filled in from reference TRBV5-5 and TRBJ1-2, reads DAGVTQSPTHLIKTRGQQVTLRCSPISGHKSVSWYQQVLGQGPQFIFQYYEKEERGRGNFPDRFSARQFPNYSSELNVNALLLGDSALYLCASSLGRLANYGYTFGSGTRLTVV.

This clone showed up just a few times. This chain uses TRBV5-6 with TRBJ2-7, with TRBD1 matching 8 bases. The CDR3 length is 16 residues. After removal of 4 bases from V and 1 base from J, the junction contained 10 bases not matched to a gene. The germline V gene encodes CDR1 SGHDT and CDR2 YYEEEE. The CDR3 DNA reads as TGTGCCAGCAGCCCTTGGAGGGACAGGCGATCCTACGAGCAGTACTTC. Translating gives CASSPWRDRRSYEQYF.

This chain links TRBV10-1 with TRBJ2-5; TRBD2 might be the D (7 bases). V dropped 0 bases and J dropped 4 bases, with 12 bases sitting between them. CDR1 WNHNN and CDR2 SYGVQD come from the germline V gene (reference sequence). This CDR3 is built from 15 residues. The CDR3 DNA sequence: TGCGCCAGCAGTGAGTCGTTCGGGGGGCGAGAGACCCAGTACTTC. Protein product: CASSESFGGRETQYF.

The V and J genes are TRBV29-1 and TRBJ2-5; D unclear. V shed 3 bases and J shed 1 base, with 6 bases lying between them. Germline V gives CDR1 SQVTM, CDR2 ANQGSEA. There are 12 residues in the CDR3. CDR3 protein: CSVDRVQETQYF. The CDR3 DNA follows: TGCAGCGTTGATCGGGTCCAAGAGACCCAGTACTTC.

This clone was recorded a few times. The gene calls are TRBV5-6 and TRBJ2-3, with 8 bases aligning to TRBD2. The CDR3 sequence is 18 residues long. The ends lost 2 bases at V and 0 bases at J; junction bases unmatched: 11. CDR1 and CDR2 (germline): SGHDT, YYEEEE. CDR3 residues: CASSLGLAARTSTDTQYF. CDR3 sequence (DNA): TGTGCCAGCAGCTTAGGACTAGCAGCGAGAACTAGCACAGATACGCAGTATTTT.

The chain joins TRBV7-2 to TRBJ2-4, with TRBD2 matching over 8 bases. The CDR3 is 16 amino acids. V gave up 5 bases and J gave up 0 bases; unmatched junction bases: 6. Germline assignment: CDR1 SGHTA and CDR2 FQGNSA. The CDR3 DNA reads TGTGCCAGCAGCCCCGGGGGGGCTCTAGCCAAAAACATTCAGTACTTC. Translation gives CASSPGGALAKNIQYF. The variable domain in full, completed from reference TRBV7-2 and TRBJ2-4, reads GAGVSQSPSNKVTEKGKDVELRCDPISGHTALYWYRQSLGQGLEFLIYFQGNSAPDKSGLPSDRFSAERTGGSVSTLTIQRTQQEDSAVYLCASSPGGALAKNIQYFGAGTRLSVL.